This T cell receptor beta chain was captured in a study of sequential checkpoint blockade in melanoma. Libraries were prepared by immunoSEQ multiplex PCR; TCRdb keeps only in-frame clonotypes and omits some of them. The repertoire holds approximately 5,600 clones, with about 32% as singletons. Specified treatment: randomized to nivolumab then ipilimumab (arm A) or the reverse (arm B). Germline V gene data show CDR1 as LNHDA and CDR2 as SQIVND (reference sequence). Trimming stripped 5 bases from V and 5 bases from J, with 10 bases between. The CDR3 extends over 13 amino acids. This clonotype was sampled from a human donor with melanoma. The V and J genes are TRBV19 and TRBJ2-1; D gene ambiguous. The sample here was tumor tissue (inferred from file names), taken from a patient given nivolumab and ipilimumab in sequence. The CDR3 coding sequence is TGTGCCAGTAGTCCACGGAAACACAATGAGCAGTTCTTC. This gives the protein CASSPRKHNEQFF.